The entry that follows covers one TCR beta chain sequence. The sample is drawn from a study of blood T cell repertoires in COVID-19. Followed over time, Seattle patients had been enrolled while infection was active. Assay: immunoSEQ multiplex PCR; the TCRdb copy retains only in-frame clones and omits some. The sample carries about 150,000 clones, around four fifths recorded once. Germline V gene sequence: CDR1 SQVTM, CDR2 ANQGSEA. Trimming took 7 bases from V and 3 from J, leaving 15 bases between them. This CDR3 is built from 13 residues. Sample: peripheral blood. V is TRBV29-1 and J is TRBJ1-1; D is perhaps TRBD1 (5 bases). The TCR sequence derives from a woman older than 75 with COVID-19, enrolled during active disease. For the CDR3, the DNA is TGCAGCGCGGTTGAACAGGTGGACACTGAAGCTTTCTTT. Translating gives CSAVEQVDTEAFF.